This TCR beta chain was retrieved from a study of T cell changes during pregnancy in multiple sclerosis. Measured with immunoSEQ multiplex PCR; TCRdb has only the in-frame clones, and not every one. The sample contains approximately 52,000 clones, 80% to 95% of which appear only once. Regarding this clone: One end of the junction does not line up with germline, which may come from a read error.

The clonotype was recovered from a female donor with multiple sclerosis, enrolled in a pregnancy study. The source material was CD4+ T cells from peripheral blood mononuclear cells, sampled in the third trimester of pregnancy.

CDR3 region: CASSRTGNPVPFFDF. CDR3 bases: TGTGCCAGCAGCAGAACAGGGAACCCCGTCCCCTTCTTTGATTTT. This chain links TRBV14 with TRBJ1-1, with D perhaps TRBD1 (6 bases). The CDR3 is made up of 15 amino acids. Germline V CDR1 and CDR2: SGHDN, FVKESK.